A selection of T cell receptor beta chains follows, all from one sample in a study of shared clonotypes between healthy human individuals. Libraries were prepared by immunoSEQ multiplex PCR; TCRdb keeps only in-frame clonotypes and omits some of them. The repertoire holds just over 2,000,000 clones, 85% to 95% seen once, with more than 0.1% in the top ten. The specimen was naive CD4+ T cells sorted from blood. The receptors shown here come from a young man in good health. Both conserved end residues are part of each CDR3. Size values are once, few and many counts, or a class for expanded clones, and some rows have none.

-,TRBV7-2,TRBJ1-3,17,CASSSWTGGLSGNTIYF
-,TRBV7-2,TRBJ1-1,15,CASSLDASLNTEAFF
-,TRBV5-1,TRBJ1-4,13,CASSLGQGEKLFF
-,TRBV5-1,TRBJ1-3,18,CASSLGSSTLAPGNTIYF
-,TRBV9,TRBJ1-3,15,CASSVGQGPGNTIYF
-,TRBV6-5,TRBJ2-7,14,CASSLLAGGYEQYF
-,TRBV18,TRBJ1-2,14,CASSPAGTGGGYTF
once,TRBV6-1,TRBJ1-6,15,CASMLGGTMVSPLHF
-,TRBV29-1,TRBJ1-3,13,CSAIGHSGNTIYF
-,TRBV11-2,TRBJ2-7,15,CASSSFGQGTYEQYF